These T cell receptor beta chains were read from a single sample in a study of blood T cell repertoires in COVID-19. The method was immunoSEQ multiplex PCR; TCRdb's version includes in-frame clones alone and lacks a portion of them. The profile shows about 74,000 clones, 84% of them singletons. Sequenced sample: peripheral blood. The receptors here all came from a man in his 70s with acute or convalescent COVID-19. CDR3s include the opening cysteine and the closing phenylalanine or tryptophan. D genes are given only for firm matches. Only some rows state a clone size, as once, few, many or a class for expanded clones.

clone size	V gene	D gene	J gene	CDR3 DNA	CDR3 protein
once	TRBV18	TRBD1	TRBJ2-1	TGTGCCAGCTCACCGGGACAGGTTGCCTACAATGAGCAGTTCTTC	CASSPGQVAYNEQFF
NA	TRBV9	NA	TRBJ2-7	TGTGCCAGCAGCGTAGGAGACAGCTCCTACGAGCAGTACTTC	CASSVGDSSYEQYF
once	TRBV11-2	NA	TRBJ2-1	TGTGCCAGCAGCTTAGATCGGACTAGGGGGGGTGAGCAGTTCTTC	CASSLDRTRGGEQFF
NA	TRBV3-1/TRBV3-2	TRBD2	TRBJ2-1	TGTGCCAGCAGCCAAGGGAGCGGGAGGGCCTATGAGCAGTTCTTC	CASSQGSGRAYEQFF
NA	TRBV10-2	NA	TRBJ2-7	TGCGCCAGCAGTACGAACGGCTACGAGCAGTACTTC	CASSTNGYEQYF
NA	TRBV14	TRBD1	TRBJ2-5	TGTGCCAGCAGCCAAGGCCCTTCCGCAGGGGGCTACTCAGAGACCCAGTACTTC	CASSQGPSAGGYSETQYF
NA	TRBV11-2	NA	TRBJ2-1	TGTGCCAGCAGCAACTCAGGGAATGAGCAGTTCTTC	CASSNSGNEQFF
NA	TRBV7-9	NA	TRBJ1-1	TGTGCCAGCAGCTTAGCGCGACAGCTGAACACTGAAGCTTTCTTT	CASSLARQLNTEAFF
NA	TRBV7-2	TRBD1	TRBJ2-4	TGTGCCAGCAGCTTAATCCGGACAGGGGGCGGAAGGGACATTCAGTACTTC	CASSLIRTGGGRDIQYF
once	TRBV6-1	TRBD2	TRBJ2-7	TGTGCCAGCAGTGCCGGACTAGCGTCGAGCTCCTACGAGCAGTACTTC	CASSAGLASSSYEQYF
NA	TRBV5-1	TRBD1	TRBJ1-2	TGCGCCAGCAGCCTCGGACAGGGGGGCTACACCTTC	CASSLGQGGYTF
few	TRBV27	TRBD1	TRBJ1-4	TGTGCCAGCAGTTCCCCAGGACAGGGCAGTGAAAAACTGTTTTTT	CASSSPGQGSEKLFF
NA	TRBV6-5	NA	TRBJ2-5	TGTGCCAGCAGAAGGGACTTTCAAGAGACCCAGTACTTC	CASRRDFQETQYF
few	TRBV27	TRBD2	TRBJ2-1	TGTGCCAGCTCCAGTTGGACTAGCGGGAGCTCCTACAATGAGCAGTTCTTC	CASSSWTSGSSYNEQFF
NA	TRBV9	TRBD1	TRBJ1-2	TGTGCCAGCAGCGCGACAGGGGGCAATGGCTACACCTTC	CASSATGGNGYTF
NA	TRBV20-1	NA	TRBJ1-5	TGCAGTGCTAGTGCAGGGGAGCCCCAGCATTTT	CSASAGEPQHF
NA	TRBV18	NA	TRBJ1-4	TGTGCCAGCTCACCAGGCGGGTCCACTAATGAAAAACTGTTTTTT	CASSPGGSTNEKLFF
NA	TRBV14	NA	TRBJ2-1	TGTGCCAGCAGCCAAGTGTCGAGGGTGGGTGAGCAGTTCTTC	CASSQVSRVGEQFF
NA	TRBV7-6	TRBD1	TRBJ2-6	TGTGCCAGCAGCTTTCAGACAGGGGGCGCCTCTGGGGCCAACGTCCTGACTTTC	CASSFQTGGASGANVLTF
NA	TRBV12-3/TRBV12-4	NA	TRBJ1-1	TGTGCCAGCAAGCGCCCGAACACTGAAGCTTTCTTT	CASKRPNTEAFF
NA	TRBV5-6	NA	TRBJ2-3	TGTGCCAGCAGCTTACATACAGGCAAAGGGGGGGCAGATACGCAGTATTTT	CASSLHTGKGGADTQYF
NA	TRBV7-8	NA	TRBJ2-7	TGTGCCAGCAGCGTAGGTCCGGCAGGTCTTAACTACGAGCAGTACTTC	CASSVGPAGLNYEQYF
NA	TRBV20-1	NA	TRBJ2-7	TGCAGTGCTAGTGGGCCCTCCGGGTTAGGCGAGCAGTACTTC	CSASGPSGLGEQYF
NA	TRBV4-2	NA	TRBJ1-2	TGTGCCAGCAGCCTAAGTGACAGTCTCACCTTC	CASSLSDSLTF
NA	TRBV6-6	NA	TRBJ2-2	TGTGCCAGCAGTTATTTACAGACGGAGCTGTTTTTT	CASSYLQTELFF
NA	TRBV6-5	NA	TRBJ1-3	TGTGCCAGCTTATTTGGAAACACCATATATTTT	CASLFGNTIYF
NA	TRBV7-9	TRBD1	TRBJ1-1	TGTGCCAGCAGCCCCCGCTCCTCAGGGGGCGTGAAGATAGCTTTCTTT	CASSPRSSGGVKIAFF
NA	TRBV6-1	NA	TRBJ2-7	TGTGCCAGCAGTGATAGCGGAACCTACGAGCAGTACTTC	CASSDSGTYEQYF
many	TRBV7-6	TRBD1	TRBJ2-7	TGTGCCAGCAGCTTACAAGGGACAGGGGCCTACGAGCAGTACTTC	CASSLQGTGAYEQYF
NA	TRBV30	TRBD2	TRBJ2-3	TGTGCCTGGAGTGGACTAGCGGGATTCACAGATACGCAGTATTTT	CAWSGLAGFTDTQYF
NA	TRBV5-1	NA	TRBJ2-7	TGCGCCAGCAGCTTGACTGGCACCCTCGGGACCTACGAGCAGTACTTC	CASSLTGTLGTYEQYF
NA	TRBV7-2	TRBD2	TRBJ2-4	TGTGCCAGCAGCGGCGGCCTAGCGGGGGGGTACATTCAGTACTTC	CASSGGLAGGYIQYF
NA	TRBV28	TRBD1	TRBJ1-5	TGTGCCAGCAAGGGACAGGGGGCGCGAACCTTCAGCAATCAGCCCCAGCATTTT	CASKGQGARTFSNQPQHF
NA	TRBV5-1	TRBD2	TRBJ2-3	TGCGCCAGCAGGGGGACTAGCGGGGAAGATACGCAGTATTTT	CASRGTSGEDTQYF
NA	TRBV10-3	TRBD1	TRBJ2-7	TGTGCCATCAGTGAGGATGGGACAGGATGGTACTTC	CAISEDGTGWYF
once	TRBV19	NA	TRBJ1-2	TGTGCCAGTAGTATATGGGAAGGGAGGTCCTCTAACTATGGCTACACCTTC	CASSIWEGRSSNYGYTF
NA	TRBV4-1	TRBD2	TRBJ2-1	TGCGCCAGCAGCCCAGGGCGGGGGGGCCCGGGCGAGCAGTTCTTC	CASSPGRGGPGEQFF
NA	TRBV11-2	NA	TRBJ2-7	TGTGCCAGCAGCCGCATAGGGGGATACACGGGGGAGCAGTACTTC	CASSRIGGYTGEQYF
once	TRBV5-6	TRBD2	TRBJ2-5	TGTGCCAGCAGCTTCGGGACTAGCGGGAGGAGGGTCGGAGAGACCCAGTACTTC	CASSFGTSGRRVGETQYF
NA	TRBV4-1	TRBD1	TRBJ1-5	TGCGCCAGCAGCCAAGGACAGACAGGGGATCAGCCCCAGCATTTT	CASSQGQTGDQPQHF
NA	TRBV6-2/TRBV6-3	TRBD2	TRBJ2-7	TGTGCCAGCAGTCGAGCGGGGGGGGTATACGAGCAGTACTTC	CASSRAGGVYEQYF
NA	TRBV19	TRBD1	TRBJ1-4	TGTGCCACCCGAGGGGACAGGGGGAGAAGCACTAATGAAAAACTGTTTTTT	CATRGDRGRSTNEKLFF
NA	TRBV25-1	NA	TRBJ1-1	TGTGCCAGCAAGGTTGAAGGGGTGGGTGAAGCTTTCTTT	CASKVEGVGEAFF
NA	TRBV19	TRBD2	TRBJ2-1	TGTGCCAGTAGTATAACCGGCCTAGCGGGAGCGGATGAGCAGTTCTTC	CASSITGLAGADEQFF
NA	TRBV2	TRBD1	TRBJ1-1	TGTGCCAGCACTCTTTCAGGGACAGGGGAGATAGCTTTCTTT	CASTLSGTGEIAFF
NA	TRBV7-3	NA	TRBJ1-1	TGTGCCAGCAGCTTGTTTCAGAACACTGAAGCTTTCTTT	CASSLFQNTEAFF
NA	TRBV10-1	TRBD1	TRBJ2-7	TGCGCCAGCAGTCGACAGGGGGGCTACGAGCAGTACTTC	CASSRQGGYEQYF
NA	TRBV3-1/TRBV3-2	TRBD2	TRBJ2-1	TGTGCCAGCAGCCAAGGGACTAGCACGAACAATGAGCAGTTCTTC	CASSQGTSTNNEQFF
NA	TRBV3-1/TRBV3-2	NA	TRBJ2-7	TGTGCCAGCAGCAGCGAAGGGAGTTCCTACGAGCAGTACTTC	CASSSEGSSYEQYF
NA	TRBV6-5	TRBD2	TRBJ2-7	TGTGCCAGCACACCCTCGACTAGCGGGGGCTACGAGCAGTACTTC	CASTPSTSGGYEQYF
NA	TRBV2	NA	TRBJ2-5	TGTGCCAGCAGCCCTAGAGGCAGCCGGGAGACCCAGTACTTC	CASSPRGSRETQYF
NA	TRBV30	TRBD2	TRBJ2-1	TGTGCCTGGGATACCCTCAGTAGCGGGAGGCCCGGGCAGTTCTTC	CAWDTLSSGRPGQFF
NA	TRBV3-1/TRBV3-2	TRBD1	TRBJ1-3	TGTGCCAGCAGCCAAGGTCGACAGGGACCTGGAAACACCATATATTTT	CASSQGRQGPGNTIYF
NA	TRBV11-3	NA	TRBJ1-1	TGTGCCAGCAGCTCCTCCGGCGGGAGCCTGAACACTGAAGCTTTCTTT	CASSSSGGSLNTEAFF
NA	TRBV28	TRBD1	TRBJ2-6	TGTGCCAGCAGTTCCCGACAGGGACCGTTATCTGGGGCCAACGTCCTGACTTTC	CASSSRQGPLSGANVLTF